Following are 29 T cell receptor beta chains from one sample sequenced in a study of blood T cell repertoires in COVID-19. The table came from immunoSEQ multiplex PCR; TCRdb's copy has only in-frame clones and leaves some out. The profile covers some 130,000 clones, with about nine tenths appearing a single time and around 10% taken by the ten largest. Source material: peripheral blood. The receptors were sampled from a man in his fifties or sixties with acute or convalescent COVID-19.

This chain connects TRBV16 to TRBJ1-1; D unclear. V was clipped by 2 bases and J by 4 bases, with 11 bases between them. The germline CDR1 and CDR2 sequences are KGHSY and FQNENV. This CDR3 contains 14 residues. The CDR3 reads CASSQDTGSTEAFF. The CDR3, as DNA: TGTGCCAGCAGCCAAGATACTGGGAGCACTGAAGCTTTCTTT.

The chain joins TRBV6-5 to TRBJ1-2, with 9 nucleotides matching TRBD1. Germline V CDR1 and CDR2: MNHEY, SVGAGI. This CDR3 has 13 amino acids. J was trimmed by 7 bases and V by 7 bases; bases with no gene match: 7. The chain's CDR3 is CASTGQGIGGYTF. The CDR3 DNA follows: TGTGCCAGCACCGGACAGGGGATTGGTGGCTACACCTTC.

The chain carries TRBV19 and TRBJ1-2, with 8 bases that match TRBD1. Germline CDR1 LNHDA, CDR2 SQIVND (reference sequence). The CDR3 loop spans 14 amino acids. Trimming removed 4 bases from V and 6 bases from J; junction bases left unmatched: 7. CDR3 loop: CASSSQGARDGYTF. DNA for the CDR3: TGTGCCAGTAGTAGTCAGGGGGCGCGTGATGGCTACACCTTC.

This chain connects TRBV29-1 to TRBJ1-5; D is perhaps TRBD1 (6 bases). This CDR3 is built from 13 residues. V lost 4 bases to trimming and J lost 5 bases, with 12 bases between them. CDR1 is SQVTM and CDR2 is ANQGSEA in the germline V gene. The CDR3 nucleotides are TGCAGCGTTGCAGGGGAAGTAGATCAGCCCCAGCATTTT. Amino acids: CSVAGEVDQPQHF.

The chain uses TRBV7-6 and TRBJ1-6, with TRBD1 matching over 8 bases. From germline, CDR1 is SGHVS and CDR2 FNYEAQ. V was clipped by 6 bases and J by 9 bases; unmatched bases: 10. CDR3 length equals 15 residues. As DNA, the CDR3 is TGTGCCAGCAGTTCACAGGGGGTATCGGGTTCACCCCTCCACTTT. It translates to CASSSQGVSGSPLHF.

CDR3 amino acids: CASSLDGRTEAFF. CDR3 in DNA: TGTGCCAGCAGCTTGGATGGGAGGACTGAAGCTTTCTTT. This chain links TRBV5-5 with TRBJ1-1; the D is unclear. Germline CDR1 and CDR2: SGHKS and YYEKEE (reference sequence). CDR3 length: 13 residues. V was clipped by 0 bases and J by 5 bases, with 8 bases between them. The full variable domain, in which reference TRBV5-5 and TRBJ1-1 provide the parts outside the CDR3, is DAGVTQSPTHLIKTRGQQVTLRCSPISGHKSVSWYQQVLGQGPQFIFQYYEKEERGRGNFPDRFSARQFPNYSSELNVNALLLGDSALYLCASSLDGRTEAFFGQGTRLTVV.

The chain joins TRBV19 to TRBJ1-5, with D possibly matching TRBD1 (5 bases). Germline V gene data show CDR1 as LNHDA and CDR2 as SQIVND (reference sequence). V was shortened by 5 bases and J by 0 bases, with 11 bases between the two germline ends. The CDR3 sequence is 15 residues long. Here the CDR3 reads CASSVAGISNQPQHF. CDR3 nucleotides: TGTGCCAGTAGTGTGGCAGGGATTAGCAATCAGCCCCAGCATTTT.

The chain couples TRBV10-3 to TRBJ1-6; a weak D match, TRBD1 (5 bases). Germline CDR1 and CDR2: ENHRY and SYGVKD. The ends were cut back, 3 bases at V and 5 bases at J, with 14 bases in the middle. The CDR3 has 16 residues. The CDR3 region has the DNA TGTGCCATCAGTGACTCGGGGGGACCGGATAATTCACCCCTCCACTTT. Protein: CAISDSGGPDNSPLHF.

The chain carries TRBV28 and TRBJ2-7; D unclear. V lost 6 bases to trimming and J lost 0 bases, with 12 bases between them. The CDR3 extends over 14 amino acids. Looked up from germline, CDR1 is MDHEN and CDR2 is SYDVKM. The CDR3 protein is CASSPESLSYEQYF. CDR3 bases: TGTGCCAGCAGCCCCGAGTCCCTCTCCTACGAGCAGTACTTC.

This chain links TRBV5-6 with TRBJ2-2, with D possibly being TRBD2 (5 bases). V gave up 4 bases and J gave up 6 bases, with 10 bases separating them. The CDR3 covers 13 residues. Germline V CDR1 and CDR2: SGHDT, YYEEEE. The CDR3 loop reads CASSTRRAGELFF. DNA of the CDR3: TGTGCCAGCAGCACTAGGCGGGCCGGGGAGCTGTTTTTT.

CDR3 bases: TGTGCCAGCAGTTACAGGGACAGGGGCCACTATGGCTACACCTTC. Its protein product is CASSYRDRGHYGYTF. The genes are TRBV28 and TRBJ1-2; 10 bases are a match to TRBD1. After removal of 4 bases from V and 3 bases from J, the junction contained 5 bases not matched to a gene. Germline CDR1 is MDHEN and CDR2 is SYDVKM. The CDR3 is 15 amino acids.

This clone was counted a single time. The chain is built from TRBV19 and TRBJ2-7; no reliable D call. The CDR3 spans 14 residues. Trimming stripped 5 bases from V and 0 bases from J, with 11 bases between. Per the germline V gene, CDR1 is LNHDA and CDR2 is SQIVND (reference sequence). In DNA, the CDR3 is TGTGCCAGTAGTGGATCGGGTAGCTCCTACGAGCAGTACTTC. This translates into CASSGSGSSYEQYF.

This chain connects TRBV25-1 to TRBJ1-1; 8 bases are shared with TRBD1. The V and J ends lost 3 bases and 1 base, in that order; junction bases with no gene match: 4. The CDR3 is 15 amino acids. Germline V lookup: CDR1 MGHDK, CDR2 SYGVNS. CDR3 coding DNA: TGTGCCAGCAGTGAGGACAGGGTACGGAACACTGAAGCTTTCTTT. Translated, it gives CASSEDRVRNTEAFF.

V gene TRBV6-4 combines with J gene TRBJ1-2; D might be TRBD1 (5 bases). There are 12 residues in the CDR3. Looked up from germline, CDR1 is MRHNA and CDR2 is SNTAGT. V was trimmed by 10 bases and J by 8 bases, leaving 17 bases between them. The CDR3 sequence: CATSNQGKGYTF. The CDR3 bases are TGTGCCACCTCAAACCAGGGCAAAGGCTACACCTTC.

The chain links TRBV10-3 to TRBJ2-7; unclear D gene. Per the germline V gene, CDR1 is ENHRY and CDR2 is SYGVKD. The CDR3 extends over 13 amino acids. The V gene lost 2 bases and the J gene lost 7 bases, with 12 bases spanning the gap. The CDR3 is CAISEVGRPEQYF. The CDR3 bases are TGTGCCATCAGTGAGGTTGGCCGTCCGGAGCAGTACTTC.

V usage is TRBV6-5 and J usage is TRBJ1-1; D gene ambiguous. Between the trimmed V and J ends, which lost 6 bases and 0 bases, there was a span of 8 bases. The germline V gene encodes CDR1 MNHEY and CDR2 SVGAGI. The CDR3 sequence is 13 residues long. The CDR3 DNA reads as TGTGCCAGCAGGAGAACGATGAACACTGAAGCTTTCTTT. Encoded protein: CASRRTMNTEAFF.

The genes are TRBV14 and TRBJ2-3; 7 bases are shared with TRBD2. Germline-derived CDR1 and CDR2 are SGHDN and FVKESK. CDR3 length: 17 amino acids. Trimming cost V 4 bases and J 0 bases; bases outside gene matches: 10. CDR3 in amino acids: CASSLFLSGASTDTQYF. Written as DNA, the CDR3 is TGTGCCAGCAGCCTTTTCCTCAGCGGGGCTAGCACAGATACGCAGTATTTT. Looking up the rest from reference TRBV14 and TRBJ2-3 gives the full variable domain: EAGVTQFPSHSVIEKGQTVTLRCDPISGHDNLYWYRRVMGKEIKFLLHFVKESKQDESGMPNNRFLAERTGGTYSTLKVQPAELEDSGVYFCASSLFLSGASTDTQYFGPGTRLTVL.

This chain uses TRBV28 with TRBJ1-1; 9 bases align to TRBD1. Germline V gene lookup returns CDR1 MDHEN and CDR2 SYDVKM. The CDR3 is 13 amino acids. The trim removed 5 bases at V and 2 bases at J, leaving 0 bases unmatched. The DNA of the CDR3 is TGTGCCAGCAGTACAGGGGGCAACACTGAAGCTTTCTTT. It yields the protein CASSTGGNTEAFF.

The V gene is TRBV6-5, the J gene TRBJ1-4, with unresolved D. CDR1 and CDR2 (germline): MNHEY, SVGAGI. The CDR3 is 13 amino acids. V was cut by 4 bases and J by 14 bases, with 17 bases left in between. The CDR3 reads CASSFGEAGFLFF. CDR3 sequence (DNA): TGTGCCAGCAGTTTCGGCGAAGCCGGGTTTCTGTTTTTT.

V and J are TRBV5-4 and TRBJ2-7; 7 nucleotides line up with TRBD1. V lost 7 bases, J lost 1 base, and 8 bases stayed unmatched. The CDR3 length is 14 residues. Germline V gene data show CDR1 as SGHNT and CDR2 as YYREEE (reference sequence). CDR3: CASGNRDRSYEQYF. The CDR3 coding sequence is TGTGCCAGCGGCAACCGGGACAGATCCTACGAGCAGTACTTC.

CDR3 DNA sequence: TGTGCCAGCAGCGTAGCGGGGGACTTCAATCAGCCCCAGCATTTT. Its protein product is CASSVAGDFNQPQHF. This sequence joins TRBV9 and TRBJ1-5, with D perhaps matching TRBD1 (5 bases). Trimming shortened V by 0 bases and J by 3 bases, and 10 bases separated the two germline ends. Germline V lookup: CDR1 SGDLS, CDR2 YYNGEE. The CDR3 consists of 15 residues.

This chain connects TRBV15 to TRBJ1-3; weak D call: TRBD1 (6 bases). V lost 0 bases and J lost 0, with 18 bases in between. The germline V gene has CDR1 LNHNV and CDR2 YYDKDF (reference sequence). The CDR3 consists of 19 residues. CDR3 sequence reads: CATSRDPWGPHGSGNTIYF. The CDR3 bases are TGTGCCACCAGCAGAGATCCGTGGGGGCCCCACGGCTCTGGAAACACCATATATTTT.

The gene calls are TRBV3-1 (or the pseudogene TRBV3-2) and TRBJ1-1; 9 positions match TRBD1. CDR1 and CDR2 (germline): LGHDT, YNNKEL (reference sequence). The CDR3 runs 13 residues. V shed 6 bases and J 5 bases; nucleotides not matched to a gene: 4. In nucleotides, the CDR3 is TGTGCCAGCAGTCAGGGGACAGGGACTGAAGCTTTCTTT. Protein product: CASSQGTGTEAFF.

Only one count was recorded for this clone. Additional DNA sequences in this sample encode the identical CDR3. The rearrangement links TRBV28 to TRBJ1-1; D uncertain. The CDR3 length is 13 residues. Germline lookup yields CDR1 MDHEN and CDR2 SYDVKM. The germline V and J ends were trimmed by 3 bases and 4 bases, with 9 bases remaining between them. The CDR3 spells CASSLGGITEAFF. As DNA, the CDR3 is TGTGCCAGCAGTTTGGGAGGGATCACTGAAGCTTTCTTT.

The genes are TRBV9 and TRBJ2-1; possibly TRBD2 for D (6 bases). V was cut by 1 base and J by 5 bases, with 10 bases left in between. Looked up from germline, CDR1 is SGDLS and CDR2 is YYNGEE. The CDR3 consists of 14 residues. CDR3 amino acids: CASSVSWTNNEQFF. Here the CDR3 DNA reads TGTGCCAGCAGCGTAAGCTGGACTAACAATGAGCAGTTCTTC.

The genes are TRBV6-5 and TRBJ1-1; no firm D call. CDR3 length: 15 amino acids. V lost 9 bases, J lost 0 bases, and 17 bases lay in between. CDR1 MNHEY and CDR2 SVGAGI come from the germline V gene. The CDR3 DNA is TGTGCCAGTTCTCCACCGGTAGCCATGAACACTGAAGCTTTCTTT. It translates to CASSPPVAMNTEAFF.

V and J are TRBV19 and TRBJ1-6; 9 bases are a match to TRBD1. This CDR3 comprises 15 residues. CDR1 LNHDA and CDR2 SQIVND come from the germline V gene (reference sequence). The V and J ends lost 10 bases and 5 bases, in that order; junction bases with no gene match: 9. DNA of the CDR3: TGTGCCACCCAAACAGGGGGCTTTGATAATTCACCCCTCCACTTT. Translation gives CATQTGGFDNSPLHF.

The chain has TRBV19 and TRBJ1-1, with D possibly matching TRBD1 (5 bases). Trimming took 2 bases from V and 7 from J, leaving 17 bases between them. CDR1 is LNHDA and CDR2 is SQIVND in the germline V gene (reference sequence). The CDR3 covers 15 residues. CDR3 nucleotides: TGTGCCAGTAGTATATGGTCCCAGGGAGGCCGTGAAGCTTTCTTT. Protein product: CASSIWSQGGREAFF.

On this clone itself: The sample holds other DNA sequences that translate to the same CDR3. The chain has TRBV5-1 and TRBJ1-1; a weak D match, TRBD1 (5 bases). The ends were cut back, 1 base at V and 1 base at J, with 5 bases in the middle. The germline V gene encodes CDR1 SGHRS and CDR2 YFSETQ. The CDR3 is 13 residues long. The CDR3 region has the DNA TGCGCCAGCAGCTTGACAGGGAACACTGAAGCTTTCTTT. Its protein product is CASSLTGNTEAFF.